This T cell receptor beta chain came from a study of T cell responses to AZD1222 COVID-19 vaccine. This CDR3 is built from 14 residues. In germline, CDR1 is MNHEY, CDR2 SVGEGT. The V and J ends lost 2 bases and 0 bases respectively, with 7 bases between them. Clones were read by immunoSEQ multiplex PCR, and TCRdb kept only the in-frame ones, dropping some. Of fewer than 100,000 clones detected, 85% appear once; the ten largest clones hold 13%. V and J are TRBV6-2 or TRBV6-3 and TRBJ1-1; the D is unclear. This receptor was taken from an adult in good health. The sample here was peripheral blood, taken on day 0 of AZD1222 vaccination. CDR3 sequence reads: CASSYLALNTEAFF. The CDR3, as DNA: TGTGCCAGCAGTTACCTGGCACTGAACACTGAAGCTTTCTTT.